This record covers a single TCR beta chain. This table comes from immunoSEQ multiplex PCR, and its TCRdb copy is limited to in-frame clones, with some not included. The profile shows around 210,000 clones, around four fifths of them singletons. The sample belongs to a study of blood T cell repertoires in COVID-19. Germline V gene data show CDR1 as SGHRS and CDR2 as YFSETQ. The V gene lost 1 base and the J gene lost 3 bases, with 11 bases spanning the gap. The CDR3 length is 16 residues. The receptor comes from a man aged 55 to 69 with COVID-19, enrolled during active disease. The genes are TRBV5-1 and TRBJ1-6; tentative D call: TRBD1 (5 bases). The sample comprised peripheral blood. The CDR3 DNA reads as TGCGCCAGCAGCTTGACGCAGGGTGTCTATAATTCACCCCTCCACTTT. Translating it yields CASSLTQGVYNSPLHF. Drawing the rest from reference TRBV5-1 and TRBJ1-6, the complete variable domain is KAGVTQTPRYLIKTRGQQVTLSCSPISGHRSVSWYQQTPGQGLQFLFEYFSETQRNKGNFPGRFSGRQFSNSRSEMNVSTLELGDSALYLCASSLTQGVYNSPLHFGNGTRLTVT.